The clone carrying this T cell receptor beta chain appeared a few times. What it binds is unknown. Via MiXCR, TCRdb re-called the reads, giving one row per CDR3 protein. The repertoire holds some 62,000 distinct CDR3 sequences, 20% to 25% seen once, with over 65% in the top ten. This sample was taken from a study of T cell repertoires in cytomegalovirus infection. Looking at the study overall: Recently identified HLA-C-restricted CMV epitopes were used, and well-studied HLA-B-restricted CMV epitopes were used as well. Through public TCR beta signatures, both CMV infection and matching HLA type were indicated. Study results and limitations: Cumulative public TCR beta family frequency identified CMV carriers with the relevant HLA. The ex vivo response was dominated by HLA-C-restricted CMV-specific TCR beta clonotypes.

The CDR3 is made up of 14 amino acids. Germline V lookup: CDR1 SGHAT, CDR2 FQNNGV. V gave up 5 bases and J gave up 0 bases, with 10 bases separating them. The receptor comes from a human donor in good health (CMV status not recorded). Some clones in this sample may be carry-over from other donors' samples. The rearrangement uses TRBV11-2 and TRBJ2-5; no clear D. The sequencing here drew on CD8+ T cells from cultured PBMCs, taken from culture after CMV antigen stimulation. The CDR3 region has the DNA TGTGCCAGCAGCGTACGCCGCGACCAAGAGACCCAGTACTTC. Translation: CASSVRRDQETQYF.